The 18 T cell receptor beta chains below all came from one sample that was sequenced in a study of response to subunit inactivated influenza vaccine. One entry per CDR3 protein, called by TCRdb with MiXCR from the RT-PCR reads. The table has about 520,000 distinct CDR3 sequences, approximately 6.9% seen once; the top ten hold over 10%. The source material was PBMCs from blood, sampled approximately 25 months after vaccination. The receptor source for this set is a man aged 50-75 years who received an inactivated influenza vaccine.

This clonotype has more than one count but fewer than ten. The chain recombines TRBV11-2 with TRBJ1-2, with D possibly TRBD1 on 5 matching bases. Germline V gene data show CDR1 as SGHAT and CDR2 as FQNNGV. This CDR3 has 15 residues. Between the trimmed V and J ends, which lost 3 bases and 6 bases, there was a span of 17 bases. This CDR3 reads CASSFSLRGEDGYTF. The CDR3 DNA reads TGTGCCAGCAGCTTCTCCTTACGGGGCGAGGATGGCTACACCTTC.

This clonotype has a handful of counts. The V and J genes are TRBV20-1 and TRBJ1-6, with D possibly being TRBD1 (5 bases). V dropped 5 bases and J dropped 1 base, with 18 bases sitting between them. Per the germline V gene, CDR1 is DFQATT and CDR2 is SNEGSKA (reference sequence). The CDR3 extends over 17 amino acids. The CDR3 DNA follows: TGCAGTGCTCCAGGGACTGGGGGTGGGTCCTATAATTCACCCCTCCACTTT. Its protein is CSAPGTGGGSYNSPLHF.

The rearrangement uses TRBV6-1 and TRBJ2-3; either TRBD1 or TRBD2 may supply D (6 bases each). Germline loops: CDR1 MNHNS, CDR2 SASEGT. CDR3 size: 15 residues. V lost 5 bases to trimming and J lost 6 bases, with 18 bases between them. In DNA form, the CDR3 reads TGTGCCAGCAGTCCTTACCACGGGGGCGACGATACGCAGTATTTT. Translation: CASSPYHGGDDTQYF.

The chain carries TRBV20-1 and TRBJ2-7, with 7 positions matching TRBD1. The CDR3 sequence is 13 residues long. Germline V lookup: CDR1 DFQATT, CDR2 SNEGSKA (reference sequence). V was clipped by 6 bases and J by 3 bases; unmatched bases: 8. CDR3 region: CSALRTGYYEQYF. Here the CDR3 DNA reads TGCAGTGCCCTCCGGACAGGATACTACGAGCAGTACTTC.

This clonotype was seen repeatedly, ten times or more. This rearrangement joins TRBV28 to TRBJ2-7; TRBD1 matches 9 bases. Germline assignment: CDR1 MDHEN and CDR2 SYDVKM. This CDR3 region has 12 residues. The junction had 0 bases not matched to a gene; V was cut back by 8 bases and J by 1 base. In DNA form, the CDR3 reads TGTGCCAGCGACAGGGGGTCCTACGAGCAGTACTTC. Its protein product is CASDRGSYEQYF.

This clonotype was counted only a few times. CDR3 nucleotide sequence: TGCGCCAGCAGACTAACCTTCAGGGAAAAACTGTTTTTT. It codes for CASRLTFREKLFF. V usage is TRBV5-1 and J usage is TRBJ1-4; D not certain. Germline lookup yields CDR1 SGHRS and CDR2 YFSETQ. The CDR3 contains 13 residues. Between the trimmed V and J ends, which lost 5 bases and 8 bases, there was a span of 13 bases.

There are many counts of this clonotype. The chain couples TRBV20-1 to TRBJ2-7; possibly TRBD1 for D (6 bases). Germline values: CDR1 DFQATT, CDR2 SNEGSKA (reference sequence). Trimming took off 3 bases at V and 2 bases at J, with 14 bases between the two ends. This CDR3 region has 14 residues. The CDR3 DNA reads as TGCAGTGCTAGGTTAGGGGGATGGACCTACGAGCAGTACTTC. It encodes CSARLGGWTYEQYF.

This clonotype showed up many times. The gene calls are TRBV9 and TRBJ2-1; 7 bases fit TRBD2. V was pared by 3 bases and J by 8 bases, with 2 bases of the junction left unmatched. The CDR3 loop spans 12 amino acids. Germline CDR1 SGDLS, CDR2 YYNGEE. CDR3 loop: CASSGGSDEQFF. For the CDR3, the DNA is TGTGCCAGCAGCGGCGGGAGCGATGAGCAGTTCTTC. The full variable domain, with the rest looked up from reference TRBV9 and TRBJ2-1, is DSGVTQTPKHLITATGQRVTLRCSPRSGDLSVYWYQQSLDQGLQFLIQYYNGEERAKGNILERFSAQQFPDLHSELNLSSLELGDSALYFCASSGGSDEQFFGPGTRLTVL.

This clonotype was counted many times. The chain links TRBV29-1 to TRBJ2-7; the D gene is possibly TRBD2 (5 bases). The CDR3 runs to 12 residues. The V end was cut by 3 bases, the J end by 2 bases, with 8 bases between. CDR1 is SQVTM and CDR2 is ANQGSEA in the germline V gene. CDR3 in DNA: TGCAGCGTTGATGAGGGAACCTACGAGCAGTACTTC. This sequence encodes CSVDEGTYEQYF.

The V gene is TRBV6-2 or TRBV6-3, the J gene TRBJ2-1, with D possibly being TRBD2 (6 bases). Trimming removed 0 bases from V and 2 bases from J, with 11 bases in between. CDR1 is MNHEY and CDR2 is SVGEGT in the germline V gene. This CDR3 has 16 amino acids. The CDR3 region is CASSYSFSGAYNEQFF. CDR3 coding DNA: TGTGCCAGCAGTTACTCGTTTAGCGGCGCCTACAATGAGCAGTTCTTC.

This chain's CDR3 is CASSQDFRQSSEKLFF. The CDR3 DNA reads as TGCGCCAGCAGCCAAGATTTTCGACAGTCGAGCGAAAAACTGTTTTTT. The V and J genes are TRBV4-3 and TRBJ1-4, with a tentative D call TRBD1 (5 bases). The germline CDR1 and CDR2 sequences are LGHNA and YSLEER. This CDR3 is built from 16 residues. The V and J ends lost 0 bases and 8 bases respectively, with 16 bases between them.

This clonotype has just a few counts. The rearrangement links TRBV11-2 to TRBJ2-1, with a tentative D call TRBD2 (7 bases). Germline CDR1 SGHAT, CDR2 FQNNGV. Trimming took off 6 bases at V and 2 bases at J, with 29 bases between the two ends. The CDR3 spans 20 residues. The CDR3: CASRFGGPPPFRGAYNEQFF. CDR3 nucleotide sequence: TGTGCCAGCAGGTTTGGGGGGCCTCCCCCCTTTCGGGGGGCCTACAATGAGCAGTTCTTC.

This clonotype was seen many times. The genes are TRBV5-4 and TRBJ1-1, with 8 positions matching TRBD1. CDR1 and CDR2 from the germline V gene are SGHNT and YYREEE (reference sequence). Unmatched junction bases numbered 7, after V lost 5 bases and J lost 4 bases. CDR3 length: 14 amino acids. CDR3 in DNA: TGTGCCAGCAGGAGACAGGGGCTGGGCACTGAAGCTTTCTTT. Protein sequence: CASRRQGLGTEAFF. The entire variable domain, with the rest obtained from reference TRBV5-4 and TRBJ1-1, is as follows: ETGVTQSPTHLIKTRGQQVTLRCSSQSGHNTVSWYQQALGQGPQFIFQYYREEENGRGNFPPRFSGLQFPNYSSELNVNALELDDSALYLCASRRQGLGTEAFFGQGTRLTVV.

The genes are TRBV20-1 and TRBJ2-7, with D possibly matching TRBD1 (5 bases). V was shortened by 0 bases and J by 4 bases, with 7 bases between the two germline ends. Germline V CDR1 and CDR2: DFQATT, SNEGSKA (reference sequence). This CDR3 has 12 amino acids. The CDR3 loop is CSARDSGYEQYF. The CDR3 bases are TGCAGTGCTAGAGATTCAGGGTACGAGCAGTACTTC.

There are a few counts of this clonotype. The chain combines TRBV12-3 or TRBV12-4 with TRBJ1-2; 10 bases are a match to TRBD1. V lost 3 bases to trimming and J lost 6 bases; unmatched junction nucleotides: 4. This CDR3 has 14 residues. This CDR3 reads CASSFPGQGDGYTF. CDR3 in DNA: TGTGCCAGCAGTTTCCCCGGACAGGGGGATGGCTACACCTTC.

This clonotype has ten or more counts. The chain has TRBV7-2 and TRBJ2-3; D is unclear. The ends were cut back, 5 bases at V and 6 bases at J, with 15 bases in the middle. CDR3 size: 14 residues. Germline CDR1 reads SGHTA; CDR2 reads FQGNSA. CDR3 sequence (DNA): TGTGCCAGCAGCATAGTTGGCCCCTACGATACGCAGTATTTT. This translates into CASSIVGPYDTQYF.

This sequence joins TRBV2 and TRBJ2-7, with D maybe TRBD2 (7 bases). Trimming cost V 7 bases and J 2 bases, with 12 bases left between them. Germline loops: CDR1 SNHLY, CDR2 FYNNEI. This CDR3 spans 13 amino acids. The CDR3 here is CASTEGGTYEQYF. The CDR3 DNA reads TGTGCCAGCACGGAGGGGGGGACCTACGAGCAGTACTTC.

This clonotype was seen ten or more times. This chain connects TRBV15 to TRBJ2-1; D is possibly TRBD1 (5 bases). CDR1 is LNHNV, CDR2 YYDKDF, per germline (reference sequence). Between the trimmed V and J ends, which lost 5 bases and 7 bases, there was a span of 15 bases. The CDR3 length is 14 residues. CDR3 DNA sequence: TGTGCCACCAGCCGTGGGGCAGGGAAAAATGAGCAGTTCTTC. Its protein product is CATSRGAGKNEQFF.